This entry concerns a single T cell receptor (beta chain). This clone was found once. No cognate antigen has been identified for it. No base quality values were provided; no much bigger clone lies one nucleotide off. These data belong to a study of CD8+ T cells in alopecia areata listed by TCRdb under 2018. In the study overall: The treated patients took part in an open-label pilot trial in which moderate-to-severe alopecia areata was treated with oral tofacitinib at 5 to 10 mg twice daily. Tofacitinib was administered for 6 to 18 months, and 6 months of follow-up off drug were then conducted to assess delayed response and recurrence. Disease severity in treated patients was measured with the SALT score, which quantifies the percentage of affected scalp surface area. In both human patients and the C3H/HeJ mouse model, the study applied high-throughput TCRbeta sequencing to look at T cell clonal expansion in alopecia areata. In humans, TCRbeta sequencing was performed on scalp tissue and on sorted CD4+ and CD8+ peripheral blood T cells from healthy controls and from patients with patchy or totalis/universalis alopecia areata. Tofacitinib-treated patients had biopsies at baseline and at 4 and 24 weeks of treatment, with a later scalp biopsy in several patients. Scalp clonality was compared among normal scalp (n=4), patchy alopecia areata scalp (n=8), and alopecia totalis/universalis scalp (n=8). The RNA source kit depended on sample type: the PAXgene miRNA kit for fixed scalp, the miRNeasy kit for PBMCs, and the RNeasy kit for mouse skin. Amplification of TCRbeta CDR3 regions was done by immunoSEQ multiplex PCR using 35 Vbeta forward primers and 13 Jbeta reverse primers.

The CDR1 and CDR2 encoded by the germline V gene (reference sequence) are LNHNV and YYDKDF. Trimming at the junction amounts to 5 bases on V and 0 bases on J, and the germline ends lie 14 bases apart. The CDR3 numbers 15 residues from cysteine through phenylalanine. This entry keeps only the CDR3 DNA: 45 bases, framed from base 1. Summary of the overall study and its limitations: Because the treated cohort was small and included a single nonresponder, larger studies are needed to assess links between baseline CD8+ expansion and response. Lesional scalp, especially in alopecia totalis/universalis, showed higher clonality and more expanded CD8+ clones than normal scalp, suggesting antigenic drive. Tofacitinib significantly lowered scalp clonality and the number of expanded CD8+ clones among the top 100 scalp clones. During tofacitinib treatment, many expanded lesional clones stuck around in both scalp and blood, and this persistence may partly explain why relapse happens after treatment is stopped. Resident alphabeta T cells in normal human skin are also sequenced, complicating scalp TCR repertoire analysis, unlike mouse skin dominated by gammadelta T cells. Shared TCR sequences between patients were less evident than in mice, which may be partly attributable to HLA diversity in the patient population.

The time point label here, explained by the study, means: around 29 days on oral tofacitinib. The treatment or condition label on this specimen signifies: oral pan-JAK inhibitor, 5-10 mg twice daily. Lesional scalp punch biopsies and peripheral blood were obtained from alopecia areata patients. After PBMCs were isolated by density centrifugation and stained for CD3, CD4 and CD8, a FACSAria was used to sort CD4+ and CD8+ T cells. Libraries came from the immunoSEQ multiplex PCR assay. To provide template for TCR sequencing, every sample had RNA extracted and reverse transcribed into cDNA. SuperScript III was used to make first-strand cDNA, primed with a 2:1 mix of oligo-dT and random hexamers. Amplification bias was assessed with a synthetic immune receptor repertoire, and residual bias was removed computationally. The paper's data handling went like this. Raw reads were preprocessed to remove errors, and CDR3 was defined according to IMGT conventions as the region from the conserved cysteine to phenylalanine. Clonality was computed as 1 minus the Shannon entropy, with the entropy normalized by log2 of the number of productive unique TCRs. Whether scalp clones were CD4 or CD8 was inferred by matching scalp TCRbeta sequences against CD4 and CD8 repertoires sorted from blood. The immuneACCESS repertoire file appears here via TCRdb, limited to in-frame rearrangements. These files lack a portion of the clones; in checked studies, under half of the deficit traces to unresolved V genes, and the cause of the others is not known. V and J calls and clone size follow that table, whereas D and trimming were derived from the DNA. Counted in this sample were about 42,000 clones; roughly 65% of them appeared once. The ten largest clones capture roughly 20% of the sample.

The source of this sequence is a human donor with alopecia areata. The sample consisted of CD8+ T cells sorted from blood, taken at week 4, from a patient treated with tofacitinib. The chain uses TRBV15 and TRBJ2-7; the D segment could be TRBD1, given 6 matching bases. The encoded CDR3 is CATSAKGHRSYEQYF. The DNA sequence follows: TGTGCCACCAGCGCGAAGGGACACCGCTCCTACGAGCAGTACTTC.